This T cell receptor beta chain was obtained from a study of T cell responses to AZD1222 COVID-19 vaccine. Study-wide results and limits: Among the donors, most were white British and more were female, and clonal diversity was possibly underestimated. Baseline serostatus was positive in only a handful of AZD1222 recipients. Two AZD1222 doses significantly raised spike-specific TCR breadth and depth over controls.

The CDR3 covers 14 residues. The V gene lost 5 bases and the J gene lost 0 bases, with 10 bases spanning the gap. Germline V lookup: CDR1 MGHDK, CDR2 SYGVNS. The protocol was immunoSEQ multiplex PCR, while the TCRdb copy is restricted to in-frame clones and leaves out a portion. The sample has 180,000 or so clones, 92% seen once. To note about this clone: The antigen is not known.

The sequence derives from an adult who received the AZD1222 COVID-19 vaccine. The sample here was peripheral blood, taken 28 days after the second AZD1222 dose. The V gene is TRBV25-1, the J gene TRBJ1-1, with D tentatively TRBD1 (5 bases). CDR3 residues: CASSFQDMNTEAFF. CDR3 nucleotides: TGTGCCAGCAGTTTCCAGGACATGAACACTGAAGCTTTCTTT.